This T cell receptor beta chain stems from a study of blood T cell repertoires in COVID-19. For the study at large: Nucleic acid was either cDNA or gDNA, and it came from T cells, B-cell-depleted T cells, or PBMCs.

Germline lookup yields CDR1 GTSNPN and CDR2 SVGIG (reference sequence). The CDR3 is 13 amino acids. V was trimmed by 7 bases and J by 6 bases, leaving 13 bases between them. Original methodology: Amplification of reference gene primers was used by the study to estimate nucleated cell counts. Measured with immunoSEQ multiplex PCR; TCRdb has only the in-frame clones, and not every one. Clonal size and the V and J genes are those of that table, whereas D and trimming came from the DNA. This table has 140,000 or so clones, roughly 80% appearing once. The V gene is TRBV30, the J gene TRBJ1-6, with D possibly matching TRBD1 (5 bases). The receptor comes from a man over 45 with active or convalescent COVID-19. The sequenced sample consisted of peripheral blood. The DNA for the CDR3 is TGTGCCTCAATGACAGCAGTTAATTCACCCCTCCACTTT. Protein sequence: CASMTAVNSPLHF.